The 3 T cell receptor beta chains reported below all come from one sample, sequenced in a study of cytomegalovirus exposure and HLA in healthy donors. A multiplex PCR was run with 60 Vbeta primers and 13 Jbeta primers. TCRdb's table, derived via immunoSEQ multiplex PCR, lists solely in-frame clones and lacks some. Here the sample spans about 190,000 clones, 81% being singletons. The sample comprised PBMCs. The receptors derive from a woman aged 18 to 35 in good health and CMV-seropositive.

The rearrangement uses TRBV5-1 and TRBJ2-7, with D perhaps TRBD1 (6 bases). The V gene lost 3 bases and the J gene lost 4 bases, with 11 bases spanning the gap. Germline assignment: CDR1 SGHRS and CDR2 YFSETQ. There are 13 residues in the CDR3. CDR3: CASSSEDSYEQYF. CDR3 sequence (DNA): TGCGCCAGCAGCTCGGAGGACAGTTACGAGCAGTACTTC.

This clone was recorded once. The CDR3 loop is CASVDVPGSYEQYF. The CDR3 DNA follows: TGCGCCAGCGTAGATGTTCCGGGATCCTACGAGCAGTACTTC. The chain carries TRBV5-1 and TRBJ2-7, with a tentative D call TRBD2 (5 bases). V was clipped by 7 bases and J by 1 base, with 15 bases between them. The CDR3 totals 14 residues. CDR1 is SGHRS, CDR2 YFSETQ, per germline.

This sequence joins TRBV10-3 and TRBJ2-6; TRBD2 agrees at 8 bases. CDR1 is ENHRY, CDR2 SYGVKD, per germline. This CDR3 spans 17 amino acids. V shed 2 bases, J shed 1 base, and the junction held 4 bases outside the gene matches. In DNA form, the CDR3 reads TGTGCCATCAGTGAGGGCGGGGGGAAGTCTGGGGCCAACGTCCTGACTTTC. Its protein product is CAISEGGGKSGANVLTF.